The 28 T cell receptor beta chains below were found in one sample sequenced in a study of metastatic and nonmetastatic thyroid tumors. TCRdb reassembled clones from the PCR reads with MiXCR. The sample lists approximately 31,000 clones, approximately 19% seen once, with roughly 22% in the top ten. All patients were treatment-naive before thyroid surgery. Specimen: blood. These receptor sequences come from a female donor with papillary thyroid cancer or a benign thyroid nodule (not recorded which). Some clones in this sample may be carry-over from other donors' samples.

There are many counts of this clone. The chain combines TRBV9 with TRBJ1-1; the D gene is possibly TRBD1 (6 bases). Per the germline V gene, CDR1 is SGDLS and CDR2 is YYNGEE. The CDR3 extends over 17 amino acids. The ends were cut back, 0 bases at V and 3 bases at J, with 18 bases in the middle. CDR3 in DNA: TGTGCCAGCAGCGTAGCGGTAGGGGGGGCGGAGGACACTGAAGCTTTCTTT. The encoded protein is CASSVAVGGAEDTEAFF. Full variable domain (outside the CDR3, taken from reference TRBV9 and TRBJ1-1): DSGVTQTPKHLITATGQRVTLRCSPRSGDLSVYWYQQSLDQGLQFLIQYYNGEERAKGNILERFSAQQFPDLHSELNLSSLELGDSALYFCASSVAVGGAEDTEAFFGQGTRLTVV.

This chain joins TRBV20-1 and TRBJ2-1; perhaps D is TRBD1 or TRBD2 (5 bases each). V was shortened by 3 bases and J by 3 bases, with 18 bases between the two germline ends. The germline CDR1 and CDR2 sequences are DFQATT and SNEGSKA (reference sequence). This CDR3 region has 16 residues. The CDR3 protein is CSARDVWGPNYNEQFF. In nucleotides, the CDR3 is TGCAGTGCTAGGGATGTTTGGGGACCCAACTACAATGAGCAGTTCTTC.

This clone was counted ten times or more. The rearrangement joins TRBV12-3 or TRBV12-4 to TRBJ1-4; possible D gene TRBD1, 6 bases. Trimming took off 8 bases at V and 8 bases at J, with 18 bases between the two ends. The CDR3 spans 14 residues. The CDR3 sequence is CASGGWDLGEKLFF. Here the CDR3 DNA reads TGTGCCAGCGGGGGCTGGGACCTGGGGGAAAAACTGTTTTTT.

The CDR3 DNA reads TGTGCCAGCAGCCAAGATGGGACGCATCGCCATCAGCCCCAGCATTTT. The encoded protein is CASSQDGTHRHQPQHF. V is TRBV4-2 and J is TRBJ1-5, with D perhaps matching TRBD1 (5 bases). The CDR3 is 16 residues long. From germline, CDR1 is LGHNA and CDR2 YNFKEQ. V was pared by 0 bases and J by 5 bases, with 14 bases between.

This clone appeared many times. The rearrangement links TRBV7-2 to TRBJ2-1; tentative D call: TRBD2 (6 bases). The CDR3 has 13 amino acids. CDR1 is SGHTA, CDR2 FQGNSA, per germline. V lost 4 bases and J lost 5, with 9 bases in between. Here the CDR3 reads CASSSGTDNEQFF. Written as DNA, the CDR3 is TGTGCCAGCAGCTCCGGGACTGACAATGAGCAGTTCTTC.

This clone appeared many times. The rearrangement links TRBV5-6 to TRBJ2-7; weak D call: TRBD1 (6 bases). Per the germline V gene, CDR1 is SGHDT and CDR2 is YYEEEE. V shed 2 bases and J shed 0 bases, with 12 bases lying between them. The length of the CDR3 is 15 residues. This CDR3 is CASSFTGWSSYEQYF. The DNA of the CDR3 is TGTGCCAGCAGCTTCACAGGGTGGAGCTCCTACGAGCAGTACTTC.

At least ten counts were recorded for this clone. The chain has TRBV7-9 and TRBJ2-1, with D tentatively TRBD1 or TRBD2 (5 bases each). The CDR3 is made up of 13 amino acids. CDR1 and CDR2 (germline): SEHNR, FQNEAQ (reference sequence). V dropped 5 bases and J dropped 4 bases, with 9 bases sitting between them. The CDR3 bases are TGTGCCAGCAGCATGGGGGAGTACAATGAGCAGTTCTTC. This encodes CASSMGEYNEQFF.

The sample holds a few counts of this clone. The chain has TRBV10-3 and TRBJ1-1; the match to TRBD1 covers 10 bases. Germline CDR1 is ENHRY and CDR2 is SYGVKD. Trimming at V came to 5 bases and at J to 1 base, leaving 7 bases not matched to a gene. The CDR3 has 16 residues. The CDR3 sequence is CAISPGQGRWNTEAFF. In DNA, the CDR3 is TGTGCCATCAGTCCGGGACAGGGGAGATGGAACACTGAAGCTTTCTTT.

This clone was seen at least ten times. The chain has TRBV4-2 and TRBJ2-3; 11 bases match TRBD2. This CDR3 region has 16 residues. V shed 1 base and J 4 bases; nucleotides not matched to a gene: 4. Looked up from germline, CDR1 is LGHNA and CDR2 is YNFKEQ. This chain's CDR3 is CASSQVLAGAADTQYF. Written as DNA, the CDR3 is TGTGCCAGCAGCCAAGTACTAGCGGGGGCCGCAGATACGCAGTATTTT.

The V gene is TRBV6-1, the J gene TRBJ2-7; no definite D call. Per germline, CDR1 MNHNS and CDR2 SASEGT. The CDR3 extends over 13 amino acids. V lost 5 bases to trimming and J lost 3 bases, with 11 bases between them. The DNA of the CDR3 is TGTGCCAGCAGTCTGGACGGGCACTACGAGCAGTACTTC. This translates into CASSLDGHYEQYF.

This clone was picked up one time. The chain links TRBV7-9 to TRBJ2-2; tentatively, D is TRBD1 or TRBD2 (5 bases each). Trimming left V 6 bases short and J 0 bases short, with 11 bases between. Germline loops: CDR1 SEHNR, CDR2 FQNEAQ (reference sequence). The CDR3 runs to 15 residues. CDR3 residues: CASRPGTANTGELFF. CDR3 sequence (DNA): TGTGCCAGCAGGCCAGGGACCGCGAACACCGGGGAGCTGTTTTTT.

By sample share, this clone is medium-sized. The chain is built from TRBV6-1 and TRBJ2-7; the match to TRBD1 covers 11 bases. Germline V gives CDR1 MNHNS, CDR2 SASEGT. Trimming removed 5 bases from V and 6 bases from J; junction bases left unmatched: 6. The CDR3 length is 14 residues. The CDR3 reads CASSISDRGLEQYF. Here the CDR3 DNA reads TGTGCCAGCAGTATCTCGGACAGGGGGCTCGAGCAGTACTTC.

This clone was observed at least ten times. The V and J genes are TRBV14 and TRBJ1-1; possible D gene TRBD1, 5 bases. Germline CDR1 reads SGHDN; CDR2 reads FVKESK. V was pared by 3 bases and J by 1 base, with 15 bases between. The CDR3 runs 16 residues. Here the CDR3 DNA reads TGTGCCAGCAGCCACTCTAGGAGACAGAAGAACACTGAAGCTTTCTTT. Translation: CASSHSRRQKNTEAFF. The complete variable domain, with remaining parts taken from reference TRBV14 and TRBJ1-1, reads EAGVTQFPSHSVIEKGQTVTLRCDPISGHDNLYWYRRVMGKEIKFLLHFVKESKQDESGMPNNRFLAERTGGTYSTLKVQPAELEDSGVYFCASSHSRRQKNTEAFFGQGTRLTVV.

This clone is labeled medium-sized. Written as DNA, the CDR3 is TGTGCCAGCAGTTATGGTCTAAGAGGCACAGATACGCAGTATTTT. This gives the protein CASSYGLRGTDTQYF. The rearrangement links TRBV6-5 to TRBJ2-3, with D hard to call. From germline, CDR1 is MNHEY and CDR2 SVGAGI. The V and J ends lost 3 bases and 1 base respectively, with 11 bases between them. The CDR3 has 15 residues.

At least ten counts were recorded for this clone. The chain recombines TRBV7-2 with TRBJ2-7; the match to TRBD1 covers 9 bases. Germline V lookup: CDR1 SGHTA, CDR2 FQGNSA. The ends lost 5 bases at V and 4 bases at J; junction bases unmatched: 6. This CDR3 has 14 residues. The CDR3 reads CASSVTGGVYEQYF. CDR3 bases: TGTGCCAGCAGCGTAACAGGGGGCGTGTACGAGCAGTACTTC.

The genes are TRBV10-1 and TRBJ1-1; no firm D call. V lost 0 bases and J 5 bases, leaving 13 bases between the germline ends. This CDR3 region has 15 residues. CDR1 is WNHNN and CDR2 is SYGVQD in the germline V gene (reference sequence). CDR3 protein: CASSESAEPKTEAFF. The CDR3 nucleotides read TGCGCCAGCAGTGAGTCGGCGGAGCCGAAGACTGAAGCTTTCTTT.

This clone was detected many times. The genes are TRBV11-2 and TRBJ1-3, with D unresolved. The CDR3 consists of 13 residues. V lost 6 bases to trimming and J lost 3 bases, with 9 bases between them. Per germline, CDR1 SGHAT and CDR2 FQNNGV. This CDR3 is CASRPKGGNTIYF. In DNA, the CDR3 is TGTGCCAGCAGGCCCAAGGGTGGAAACACCATATATTTT.

This clone has at least ten counts. V is TRBV9 and J is TRBJ1-6, with 8 nucleotides matching TRBD1. The junction had 8 bases not matched to a gene; V was cut back by 0 bases and J by 6 bases. Germline CDR1 SGDLS, CDR2 YYNGEE. There are 17 residues in the CDR3. CDR3 sequence reads: CASSVDRTGGLNSPLHF. The CDR3 nucleotides read TGTGCCAGCAGCGTAGATCGAACAGGGGGACTTAATTCACCCCTCCACTTT.

This clone occurred a few times. V gene TRBV12-3 or TRBV12-4 combines with J gene TRBJ2-7; D is possibly TRBD2 (5 bases). This CDR3 comprises 13 residues. Trimming stripped 4 bases from V and 4 bases from J, with 11 bases between. The CDR3 reads CASSYERVYEQYF. Here the CDR3 DNA reads TGTGCCAGCAGTTACGAGAGGGTATACGAGCAGTACTTC.

Concerning this clone itself: This may come from a read error, since a much larger clone is one base off. The V call is TRBV12-3 or TRBV12-4, the J call TRBJ2-2, with D perhaps being TRBD1 or TRBD2 (5 bases each). The length of the CDR3 is 13 residues. CDR3 sequence reads: CASRTPNTGKLFF. The CDR3 region has the DNA TGTGCCAGTCGGACACCTAACACCGGGAAGCTGTTTTTT.

This clone was seen ten or more times. Since a much larger clone is just one base distant, this may be a read error. The same CDR3 can be traced to other DNA sequences in this sample. The chain uses TRBV6-1 and TRBJ1-2, with D maybe TRBD1 (6 bases). The germline V and J ends were trimmed by 9 bases and 0 bases, with 14 bases remaining between them. In germline, CDR1 is MNHNS, CDR2 SASEGT. The CDR3 has 14 amino acids. CDR3 DNA sequence: TGTGCCAGTAGTTCGACAGGTTCTAACTATGGCTACACCTTC. It translates to CASSSTGSNYGYTF.

The V gene is TRBV9, the J gene TRBJ2-1; D is unresolved. Trimming cost V 0 bases and J 4 bases, with 11 bases left between them. Germline V gene lookup returns CDR1 SGDLS and CDR2 YYNGEE. The CDR3 contains 15 residues. In DNA, the CDR3 is TGTGCCAGCAGCGTAGCGGCAAGTTCTTACAATGAGCAGTTCTTC. It specifies CASSVAASSYNEQFF.

This clone was counted at least ten times. The rearrangement uses TRBV6-2 or TRBV6-3 and TRBJ1-5; no firm D call. CDR3 length: 15 residues. Germline V gives CDR1 MNHEY, CDR2 SVGEGT. V lost 2 bases, J lost 7 bases, and 15 bases lay in between. CDR3 in amino acids: CASSYLPGSGQPQHF. The DNA for the CDR3 is TGTGCCAGCAGTTACCTCCCGGGGTCTGGACAGCCCCAGCATTTT.

At least ten counts were recorded for this clone. The gene calls are TRBV7-2 and TRBJ1-4; 8 bases are a match to TRBD1. The ends lost 1 base at V and 4 bases at J; junction bases unmatched: 8. The CDR3 consists of 17 residues. Germline V gene data show CDR1 as SGHTA and CDR2 as FQGNSA. The CDR3 here is CASSLGGTGPSNEKLFF. The CDR3 nucleotides are TGTGCCAGCAGCTTAGGGGGGACAGGCCCTAGTAATGAAAAACTGTTTTTT.

This clone was detected many times. The chain combines TRBV2 with TRBJ1-5; 8 bases match TRBD1. The CDR3 runs to 15 residues. Germline V lookup: CDR1 SNHLY, CDR2 FYNNEI. The J segment lost 4 bases and the V segment lost 7 bases, leaving 9 bases of the junction unmatched. CDR3 protein: CASTTRQGTNQPQHF. The CDR3 nucleotides read TGTGCCAGCACCACACGACAGGGGACTAATCAGCCCCAGCATTTT.

Details on this clone: This may be a read error, as it is one base from a much larger clone. This sequence joins TRBV19 and TRBJ1-2; D might be TRBD1 (5 bases). V was pared by 9 bases and J by 4 bases, with 21 bases between. CDR1 is LNHDA and CDR2 is SQIVND in the germline V gene (reference sequence). CDR3 length: 15 amino acids. CDR3 sequence: CASKRLDGTGYGYTF. DNA for the CDR3: TGTGCCAGCAAGAGGCTGGACGGGACGGGCTATGGCTACACCTTC.

This clone showed up many times. This sequence joins TRBV10-2 and TRBJ1-5, with 10 bases fitting TRBD1. From germline, CDR1 is WSHSY and CDR2 SAAADI. This CDR3 comprises 14 residues. V shed 4 bases and J 7 bases; nucleotides not matched to a gene: 4. CDR3 coding DNA: TGCGCCAGCAGTGCCGGACAGGGGGTGCAGCCCCAGCATTTT. Residues: CASSAGQGVQPQHF.

This clone has ten or more counts. A much larger clonotype is one base distant, so this may be a read error. Additional DNA sequences in this sample encode the identical CDR3. The chain couples TRBV10-3 to TRBJ1-2; weak D call: TRBD1 (5 bases). The germline V gene encodes CDR1 ENHRY and CDR2 SYGVKD. This CDR3 is built from 13 residues. The V end was cut by 10 bases, the J end by 0 bases, with 12 bases between. The DNA of the CDR3 is TGTGCCAACTCGGGGCAGACTAACTATGGCTACACCTTC. This sequence encodes CANSGQTNYGYTF.